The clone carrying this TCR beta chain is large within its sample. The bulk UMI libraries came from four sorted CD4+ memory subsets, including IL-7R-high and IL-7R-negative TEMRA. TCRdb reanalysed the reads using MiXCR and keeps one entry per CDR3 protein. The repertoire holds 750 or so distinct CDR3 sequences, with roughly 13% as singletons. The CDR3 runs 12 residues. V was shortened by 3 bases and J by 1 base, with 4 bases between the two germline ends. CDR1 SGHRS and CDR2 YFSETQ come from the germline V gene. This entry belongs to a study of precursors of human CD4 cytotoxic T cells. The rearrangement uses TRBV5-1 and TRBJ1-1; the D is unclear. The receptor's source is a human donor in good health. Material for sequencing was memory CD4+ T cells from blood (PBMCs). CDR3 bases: TGCGCCAGCAGCTCGGGGAACACTGAAGCTTTCTTT. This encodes CASSSGNTEAFF. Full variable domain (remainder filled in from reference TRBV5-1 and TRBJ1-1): KAGVTQTPRYLIKTRGQQVTLSCSPISGHRSVSWYQQTPGQGLQFLFEYFSETQRNKGNFPGRFSGRQFSNSRSEMNVSTLELGDSALYLCASSSGNTEAFFGQGTRLTVV.